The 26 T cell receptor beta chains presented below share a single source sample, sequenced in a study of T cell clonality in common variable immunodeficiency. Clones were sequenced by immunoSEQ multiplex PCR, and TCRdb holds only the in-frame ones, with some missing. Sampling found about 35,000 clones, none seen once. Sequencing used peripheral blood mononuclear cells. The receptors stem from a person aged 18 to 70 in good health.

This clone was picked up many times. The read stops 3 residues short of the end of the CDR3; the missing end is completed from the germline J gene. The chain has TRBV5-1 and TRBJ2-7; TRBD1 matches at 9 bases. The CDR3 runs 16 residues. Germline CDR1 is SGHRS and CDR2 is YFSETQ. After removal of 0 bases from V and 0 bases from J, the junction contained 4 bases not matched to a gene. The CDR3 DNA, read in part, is TGCGCCAGCAGCTTGGAGGGACAGGGATCCTCCTACGAG. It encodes CASSLEGQGSSYE. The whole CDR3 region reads CASSLEGQGSSYEQYF.

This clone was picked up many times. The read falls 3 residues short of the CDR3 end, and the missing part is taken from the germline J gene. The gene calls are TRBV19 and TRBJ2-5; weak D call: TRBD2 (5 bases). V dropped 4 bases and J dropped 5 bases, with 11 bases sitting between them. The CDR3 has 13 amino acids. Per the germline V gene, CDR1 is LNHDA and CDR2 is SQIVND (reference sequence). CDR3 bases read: TGTGCCAGTAGTACTACTAGTTATGAGACC. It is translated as CASSTTSYET. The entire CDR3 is CASSTTSYETQYF.

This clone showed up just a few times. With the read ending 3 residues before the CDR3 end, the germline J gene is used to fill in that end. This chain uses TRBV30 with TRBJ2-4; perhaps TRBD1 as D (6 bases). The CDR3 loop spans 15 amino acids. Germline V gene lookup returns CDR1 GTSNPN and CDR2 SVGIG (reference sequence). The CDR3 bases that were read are TGTGCCTGGAGTCGGATGGACAGAGCTAACTATGGT. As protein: CAWSRMDRANYG. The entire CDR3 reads CAWSRMDRANYGQYF.

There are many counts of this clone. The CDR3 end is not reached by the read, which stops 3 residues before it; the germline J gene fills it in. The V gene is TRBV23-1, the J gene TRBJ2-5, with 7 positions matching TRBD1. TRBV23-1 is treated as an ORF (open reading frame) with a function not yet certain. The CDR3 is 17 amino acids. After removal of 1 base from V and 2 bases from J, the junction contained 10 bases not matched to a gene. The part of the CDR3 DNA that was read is TGCGCCAGCAGTCAATTGTTGACAGGGTGGGGTCAAGAGACC. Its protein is CASSQLLTGWGQET. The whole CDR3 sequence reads CASSQLLTGWGQETQYF.

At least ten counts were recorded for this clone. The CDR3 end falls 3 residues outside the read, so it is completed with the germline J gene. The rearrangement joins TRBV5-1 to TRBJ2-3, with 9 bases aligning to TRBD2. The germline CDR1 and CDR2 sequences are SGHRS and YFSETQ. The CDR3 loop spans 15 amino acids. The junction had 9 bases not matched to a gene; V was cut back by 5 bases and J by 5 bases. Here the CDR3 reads CASRGRGRAEDTQYF. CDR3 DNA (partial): TGCGCCAGCAGGGGTCGCGGGAGGGCCGAAGATACG.

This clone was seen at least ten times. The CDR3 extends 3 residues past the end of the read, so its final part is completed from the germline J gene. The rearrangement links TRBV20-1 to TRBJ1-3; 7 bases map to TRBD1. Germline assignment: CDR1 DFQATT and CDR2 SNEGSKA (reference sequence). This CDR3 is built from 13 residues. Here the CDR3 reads CSALPLTGSAIYF. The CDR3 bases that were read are TGCAGTGCTTTGCCTTTGACAGGGTCAGCC.

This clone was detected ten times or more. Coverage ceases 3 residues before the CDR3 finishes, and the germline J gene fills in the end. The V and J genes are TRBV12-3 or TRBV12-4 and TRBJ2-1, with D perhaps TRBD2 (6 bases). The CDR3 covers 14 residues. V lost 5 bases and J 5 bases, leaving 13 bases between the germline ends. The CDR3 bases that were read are TGTGCCAGCAGTCCCGGCGGGGCTGACAATGAG. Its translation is CASSPGGADNE. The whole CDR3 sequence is CASSPGGADNEQFF.

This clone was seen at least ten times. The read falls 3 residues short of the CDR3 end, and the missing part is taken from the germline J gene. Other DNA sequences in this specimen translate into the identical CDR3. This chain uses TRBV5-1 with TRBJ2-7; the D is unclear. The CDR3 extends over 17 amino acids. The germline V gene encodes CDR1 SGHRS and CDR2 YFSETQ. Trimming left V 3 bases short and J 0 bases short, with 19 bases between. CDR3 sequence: CASSSAPSTGSSYEQYF. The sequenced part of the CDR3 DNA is TGCGCCAGCAGCTCGGCTCCTTCGACTGGAAGCTCCTACGAG.

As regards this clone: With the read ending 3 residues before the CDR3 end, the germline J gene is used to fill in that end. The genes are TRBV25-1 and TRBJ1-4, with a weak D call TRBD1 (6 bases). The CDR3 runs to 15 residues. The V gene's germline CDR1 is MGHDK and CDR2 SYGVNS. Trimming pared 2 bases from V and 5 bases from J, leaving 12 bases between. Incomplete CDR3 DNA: TGTGCCAGCAGTGAAAGGGGGGGGCAGAATGAAAAA. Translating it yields CASSERGGQNEK. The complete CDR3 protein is CASSERGGQNEKLFF.

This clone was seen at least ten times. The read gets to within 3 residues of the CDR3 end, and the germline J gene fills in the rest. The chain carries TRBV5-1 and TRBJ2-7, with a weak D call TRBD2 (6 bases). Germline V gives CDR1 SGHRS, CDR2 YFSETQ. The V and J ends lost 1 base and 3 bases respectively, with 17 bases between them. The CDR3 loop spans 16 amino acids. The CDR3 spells CASSLRLTSTHYEQYF. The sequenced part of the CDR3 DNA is TGCGCCAGCAGCTTGCGCCTAACTAGCACTCACTACGAG. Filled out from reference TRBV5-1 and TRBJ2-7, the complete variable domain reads KAGVTQTPRYLIKTRGQQVTLSCSPISGHRSVSWYQQTPGQGLQFLFEYFSETQRNKGNFPGRFSGRQFSNSRSEMNVSTLELGDSALYLCASSLRLTSTHYEQYFGPGTRLTVT.

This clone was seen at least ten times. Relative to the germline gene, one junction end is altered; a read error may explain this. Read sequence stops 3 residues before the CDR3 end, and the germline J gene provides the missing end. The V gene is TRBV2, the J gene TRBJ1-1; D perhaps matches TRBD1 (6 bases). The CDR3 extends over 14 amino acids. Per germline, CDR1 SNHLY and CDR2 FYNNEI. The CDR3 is CASNSGQTNTEAFF. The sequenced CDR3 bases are TGTGCTAGCAACTCCGGACAGACTAACACTGAA.

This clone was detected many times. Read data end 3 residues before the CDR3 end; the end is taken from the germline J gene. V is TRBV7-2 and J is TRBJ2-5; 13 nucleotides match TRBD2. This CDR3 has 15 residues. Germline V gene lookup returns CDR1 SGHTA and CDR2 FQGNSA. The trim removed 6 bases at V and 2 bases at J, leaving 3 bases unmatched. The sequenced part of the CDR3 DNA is TGTGCCAGCAGTGAGGGACTAGCGGGACAAGAGACC. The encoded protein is CASSEGLAGQET. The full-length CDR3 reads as CASSEGLAGQETQYF.

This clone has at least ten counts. Here the CDR3 reads CASLPLSSSYEQYF. CDR3 DNA (partial): TGTGCCAGCCTTCCTCTATCAAGCTCCTACGAG. The J gene is TRBJ2-7, the V gene TRBV7-9, with D unclear. The sequenced fragment ends 3 residues before the CDR3 boundary, so the rest is inferred from the germline J gene. The V end was cut by 8 bases, the J end by 0 bases, with 14 bases between. The germline CDR1 and CDR2 sequences are SEHNR and FQNEAQ (reference sequence). This CDR3 has 14 amino acids.

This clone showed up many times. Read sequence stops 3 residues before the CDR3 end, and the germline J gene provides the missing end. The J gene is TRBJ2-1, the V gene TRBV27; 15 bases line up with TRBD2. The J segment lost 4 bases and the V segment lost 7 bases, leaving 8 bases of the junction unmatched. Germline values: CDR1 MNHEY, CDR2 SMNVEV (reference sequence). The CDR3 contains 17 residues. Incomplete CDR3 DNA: TGTGCCAGCATCAGGACTAGCGGGAGGGAGGGTTACAATGAG. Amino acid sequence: CASIRTSGREGYNE. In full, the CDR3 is CASIRTSGREGYNEQFF.

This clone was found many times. This chain's CDR3 is CASSIVGADTEAFF. Incomplete CDR3 DNA: TGTGCCAGTAGTATAGTGGGGGCGGACACTGAA. The chain carries TRBV19 and TRBJ1-1; maybe TRBD1 (6 bases). The read finishes 3 residues shy of the CDR3 end, and the germline J gene is used to complete it. The CDR3 consists of 14 residues. Germline V gene data show CDR1 as LNHDA and CDR2 as SQIVND (reference sequence). Trimming pared 1 base from V and 3 bases from J, leaving 9 bases between.

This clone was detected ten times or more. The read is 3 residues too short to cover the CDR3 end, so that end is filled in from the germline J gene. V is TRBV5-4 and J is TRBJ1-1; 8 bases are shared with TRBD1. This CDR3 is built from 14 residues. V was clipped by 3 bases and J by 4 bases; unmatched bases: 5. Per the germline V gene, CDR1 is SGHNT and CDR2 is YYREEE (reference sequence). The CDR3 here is CASSSDRGRTEAFF. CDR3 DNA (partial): TGTGCCAGCAGCTCCGACAGGGGTCGCACTGAA.

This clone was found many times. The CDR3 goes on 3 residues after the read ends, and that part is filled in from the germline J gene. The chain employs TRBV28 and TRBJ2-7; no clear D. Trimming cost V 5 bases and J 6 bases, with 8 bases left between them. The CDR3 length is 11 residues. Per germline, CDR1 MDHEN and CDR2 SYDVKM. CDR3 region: CASSPQSEQYF. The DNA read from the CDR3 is TGTGCCAGCAGTCCACAATCCGAG.

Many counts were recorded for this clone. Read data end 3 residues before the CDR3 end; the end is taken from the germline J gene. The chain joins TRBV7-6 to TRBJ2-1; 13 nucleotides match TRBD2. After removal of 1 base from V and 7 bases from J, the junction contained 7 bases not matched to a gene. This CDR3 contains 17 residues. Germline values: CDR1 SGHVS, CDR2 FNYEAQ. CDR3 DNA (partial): TGTGCCAGCAGCTTAGAACTAGCGGGAGGGCCGGCGAATGAG. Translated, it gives CASSLELAGGPANE. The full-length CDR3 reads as CASSLELAGGPANEQFF.

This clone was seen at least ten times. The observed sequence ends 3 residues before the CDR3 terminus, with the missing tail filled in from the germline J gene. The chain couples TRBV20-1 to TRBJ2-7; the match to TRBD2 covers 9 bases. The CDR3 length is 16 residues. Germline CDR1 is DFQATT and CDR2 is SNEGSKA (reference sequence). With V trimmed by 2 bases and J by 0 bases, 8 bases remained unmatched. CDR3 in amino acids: CSARPRSGRLSYEQYF. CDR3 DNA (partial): TGCAGTGCTAGACCTCGTAGCGGGAGACTCTCCTACGAG.

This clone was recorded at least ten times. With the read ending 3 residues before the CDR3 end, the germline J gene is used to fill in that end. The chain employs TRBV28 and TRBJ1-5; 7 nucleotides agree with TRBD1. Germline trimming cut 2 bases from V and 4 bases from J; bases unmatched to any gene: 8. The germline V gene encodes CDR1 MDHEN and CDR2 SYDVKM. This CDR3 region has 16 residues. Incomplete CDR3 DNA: TGTGCCAGCAGTTTACGGGGGACAGTATCGAATCAGCCC. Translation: CASSLRGTVSNQP. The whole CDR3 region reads CASSLRGTVSNQPQHF.

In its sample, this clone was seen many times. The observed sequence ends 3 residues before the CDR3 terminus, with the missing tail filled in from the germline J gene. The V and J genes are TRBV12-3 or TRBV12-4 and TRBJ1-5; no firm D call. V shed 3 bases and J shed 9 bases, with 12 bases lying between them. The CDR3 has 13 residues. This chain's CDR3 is CASSFLVGRPQHF. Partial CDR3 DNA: TGTGCCAGCAGTTTTTTAGTCGGTCGGCCC.

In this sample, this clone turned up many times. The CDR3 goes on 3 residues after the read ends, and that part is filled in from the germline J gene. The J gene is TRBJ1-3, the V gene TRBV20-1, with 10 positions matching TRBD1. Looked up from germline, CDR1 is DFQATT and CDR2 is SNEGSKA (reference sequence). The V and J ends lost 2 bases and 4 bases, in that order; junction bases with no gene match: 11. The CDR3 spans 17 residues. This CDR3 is CSARSGMGQGTGNTIYF. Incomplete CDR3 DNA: TGCAGTGCTAGATCTGGTATGGGACAGGGGACCGGAAACACC.

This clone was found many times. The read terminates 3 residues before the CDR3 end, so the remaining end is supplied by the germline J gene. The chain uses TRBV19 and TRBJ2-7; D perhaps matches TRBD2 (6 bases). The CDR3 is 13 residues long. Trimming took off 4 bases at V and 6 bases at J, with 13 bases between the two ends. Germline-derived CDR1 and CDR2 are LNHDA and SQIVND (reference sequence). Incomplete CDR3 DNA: TGTGCCAGTAGTACCTTGGGACTGGGCGAG. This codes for CASSTLGLGE. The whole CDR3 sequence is CASSTLGLGEQYF. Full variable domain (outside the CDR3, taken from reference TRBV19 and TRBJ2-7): DGGITQSPKYLFRKEGQNVTLSCEQNLNHDAMYWYRQDPGQGLRLIYYSQIVNDFQKGDIAEGYSVSREKKESFPLTVTSAQKNPTAFYLCASSTLGLGEQYFGPGTRLTVT.

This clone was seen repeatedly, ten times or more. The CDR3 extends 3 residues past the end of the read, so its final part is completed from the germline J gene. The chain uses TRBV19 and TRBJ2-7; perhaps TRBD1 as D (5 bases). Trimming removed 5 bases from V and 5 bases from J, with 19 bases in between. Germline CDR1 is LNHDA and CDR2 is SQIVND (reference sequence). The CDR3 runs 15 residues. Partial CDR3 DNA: TGTGCCAGTAGTGACAGACACTGGAGACGCGACGAG. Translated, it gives CASSDRHWRRDE. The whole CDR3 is CASSDRHWRRDEQYF.

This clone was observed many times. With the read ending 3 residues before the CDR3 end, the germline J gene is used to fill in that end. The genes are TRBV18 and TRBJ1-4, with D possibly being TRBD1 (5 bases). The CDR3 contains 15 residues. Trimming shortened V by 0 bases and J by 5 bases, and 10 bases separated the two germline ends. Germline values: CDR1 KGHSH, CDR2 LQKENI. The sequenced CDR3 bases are TGTGCCAGCTCACCACCGGCAGGGAACAATGAAAAA. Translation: CASSPPAGNNEK. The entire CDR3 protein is CASSPPAGNNEKLFF.

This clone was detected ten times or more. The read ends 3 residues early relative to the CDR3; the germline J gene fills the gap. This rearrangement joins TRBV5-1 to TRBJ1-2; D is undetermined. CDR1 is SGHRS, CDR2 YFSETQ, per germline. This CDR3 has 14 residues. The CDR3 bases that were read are TGCGCCAGCAGCTCTGACATCTCCGGCGGGGGC. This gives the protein CASSSDISGGG. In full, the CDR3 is CASSSDISGGGYTF.